This is a list of T cell receptor beta chains from one sample in a study of tumor-infiltrating lymphocytes in primary liver carcinoma. Each CDR3 protein is one row after TCRdb ran MiXCR on the multiplex PCR reads. The table has approximately 330,000 distinct CDR3 sequences, around three fifths seen once. Sequenced input: peripheral blood. Receptor source: a man aged 35-49 years with primary liver carcinoma and hepatitis B virus infection. CDR3s leave out the opening cysteine and the closing phenylalanine or tryptophan.

ASSLVQPDTQY TRBV5-4 11
ASRALGSASNQPQH TRBV28 14
ASSQQGTNGGDTQY TRBV4-1 14
CVATYGYT TRBV29-1 8
ASSSEGTSGRDTQY TRBV11-2 14
VSSFPRETEAF TRBV12-3/TRBV12-4 11
ASSRGTEGTDTQY TRBV7-9 13
ASSLTGDEQH TRBV11-2 10
ASSRGGEGAKAF TRBV11-2 12
ASSLAVEAPQH TRBV7-2 11
ASSRLAGEFGELF TRBV6-5 13
ASSLPGGISYEQY TRBV11-1 13
ASSFQGITEAF TRBV13 11
ASRFGTLNTEAF TRBV6-5 12
TSTVPYEQY TRBV5-1 9
ANSLDLQSEPF TRBV11-2 11
ASSNRGRLNYGYT TRBV12-3/TRBV12-4 13
ASSLADSSSYNEQF TRBV11-2 14
ASTQLGLAGGKVEHF TRBV4-2 15
ASRPSGDVHSYEEY TRBV6-5 14
TSSIDSAVWAHNEQF TRBV11-2 15
SSAISGTSREQF TRBV12-3/TRBV12-4 12
ASSYTGTAQETQY TRBV5-1 13
AWSHTYEQY TRBV30 9
ANSLGPGTGELF TRBV11-2 12
ASSQRGQETQY TRBV12-3/TRBV12-4 11
ASSRPDRTYEQY TRBV12-3/TRBV12-4 12
SGGNTGAF TRBV29-1 8
ASSRIAGGTTSYEQY TRBV5-5 15
ATSGPDRSQPQH TRBV24-1 12
ASSTRTGAYEQY TRBV5-1 12
AWADSYEQY TRBV30 9